Detailed here is one TCR beta chain. V lost 5 bases and J lost 5; bases outside the gene matches: 5. The length of the CDR3 is 14 residues. Germline V gene data show CDR1 as SGHTA and CDR2 as FQGNSA. This specimen belongs to a study of blood T cell repertoires in COVID-19. Overall study context: Collection of acute and convalescent COVID-19 samples took place in the United States, Italy and Spain.

Cohort assignment relied on participant-reported clinical history. In the original analysis: Reference gene primer amplification in the assay estimated nucleated cell counts. Generated by immunoSEQ multiplex PCR, the TCRdb table keeps only in-frame clones and is missing some. V and J calls plus clone size are reproduced from that table; the DNA served to infer D and trimming. This table has under 250,000 clones, approximately 85% appearing once. The genes are TRBV7-2 and TRBJ2-7; 11 bases align to TRBD1. Material: PBMCs or T cells enriched from blood (not recorded which). The receptor was isolated from a woman between 50 and 59 years old with acute COVID-19. CDR3 coding DNA: TGTGCCAGCAGCGCCCCGGACAGGGGGCACGAGCAGTACTTC. It encodes CASSAPDRGHEQYF.